This T cell receptor beta chain comes out of a study of blood T cell repertoires in COVID-19. J lost 4 bases, V lost 7 bases, and 6 bases had no gene match. Germline CDR1 reads SGDLS; CDR2 reads YYNGEE. The CDR3 extends over 14 amino acids. Repertoires were generated with immunoSEQ multiplex PCR, while TCRdb's copy carries only in-frame clones and drops some. There are over 70,000 clones in the sample; around 82% occur only once, and more than 9% lies in the top ten. This clone was counted a single time. This TCR was recovered from a man aged 60-69 years with acute or convalescent COVID-19. Sequencing used peripheral blood. The genes are TRBV9 and TRBJ2-3, with 10 bases matching TRBD2. As DNA, the CDR3 is TGTGCCAGCGCTAAGCGGGGGGGCGCAGATACGCAGTATTTT. The encoded protein is CASAKRGGADTQYF.